This TCR beta chain was recovered during a study of T and B cells in COVID-19 patients. From blood, roughly 250-550 ng of genomic DNA served as TRB template. This clonotype is large (0.1 to 1%). BIOMED2 TRB-A/B primer pools were used in multiplex TRB PCR. TCRdb re-analysed the multiplex PCR reads in MiXCR, keeping a single row per CDR3 protein. The repertoire consists of 6,500 to 10,000 distinct CDR3 sequences, with 35% to 50% occurring once and the leading ten covering 2.5% to 3.5%. Trimming stripped 4 bases from V and 1 base from J, with 10 bases between. This CDR3 region has 13 residues. Germline V gene sequence: CDR1 SQVTM, CDR2 ANQGSEA.

The sample consisted of blood. J is TRBJ2-5 and V is TRBV29-1; maybe TRBD2 (6 bases). The TCR originated in a human donor who had recovered from COVID-19. The CDR3 protein is CSVGGSGQETQYF. The CDR3 coding sequence is TGCAGCGTTGGCGGTAGCGGCCAAGAGACCCAGTACTTC.